The next 13 T cell receptor beta chains were all read from a single sample in a study of T cell responses to AZD1222 COVID-19 vaccine. The table came from immunoSEQ multiplex PCR; TCRdb's copy has only in-frame clones and leaves some out. The sample comprises tens of thousands of clones, approximately 80% of which are singletons, and 9.5% to 13% rests with the top ten. The starting material was peripheral blood, obtained on day 0 of AZD1222 vaccination. These receptors all stem from an adult in good health.

The chain links TRBV28 to TRBJ1-1, with D hard to call. Trimming shortened V by 10 bases and J by 0 bases, and 12 bases separated the two germline ends. CDR1 is MDHEN, CDR2 SYDVKM, per germline. The CDR3 sequence is 13 residues long. The CDR3: CAIQRSLNTEAFF. As DNA, the CDR3 is TGTGCCATCCAAAGGTCTCTGAACACTGAAGCTTTCTTT.

The chain has TRBV7-2 and TRBJ2-5; no clear D gene. Germline loops: CDR1 SGHTA, CDR2 FQGNSA. Between the trimmed V and J ends, which lost 1 base and 5 bases, there was a span of 5 bases. This CDR3 contains 12 residues. The CDR3 nucleotides read TGTGCCAGCAGCTTAGATCTGGAGACCCAGTACTTC. Translated, it gives CASSLDLETQYF.

The chain uses TRBV28 and TRBJ1-2; 9 bases match TRBD1. CDR3 length equals 17 residues. With V trimmed by 4 bases and J by 0 bases, 9 bases remained unmatched. CDR1 MDHEN and CDR2 SYDVKM come from the germline V gene. The CDR3 sequence is CASSSGTGRGTNYGYTF. The CDR3 DNA sequence: TGTGCCAGCAGTTCCGGGACAGGGAGGGGGACTAACTATGGCTACACCTTC.

The rearrangement uses TRBV7-3 and TRBJ2-3; 8 nucleotides agree with TRBD2. After removal of 0 bases from V and 1 base from J, the junction contained 3 bases not matched to a gene. Germline V gene data show CDR1 as SGHTA and CDR2 as FQGTGA. The CDR3 is made up of 16 amino acids. CDR3 in DNA: TGTGCCAGCAGCTTAACAGGTAGCGGGGGCACAGATACGCAGTATTTT. It translates to CASSLTGSGGTDTQYF.

This sequence joins TRBV6-6 and TRBJ2-1, with a weak D call TRBD2 (6 bases). The CDR3 has 13 residues. Trimming took off 5 bases at V and 8 bases at J, with 13 bases between the two ends. Germline-derived CDR1 and CDR2 are MNHNY and SVGAGI (reference sequence). CDR3 coding DNA: TGTGCCAGCAGTAACCGCGGCGGGGATGAGCAGTTCTTC. This sequence encodes CASSNRGGDEQFF.

The rearrangement links TRBV3-1 (or the pseudogene TRBV3-2) to TRBJ2-7; no clear D. Trimming removed 4 bases at V and 1 base at J, with 8 bases between. Germline loops: CDR1 LGHDT, CDR2 YNNKEL (reference sequence). The CDR3 is 13 residues long. CDR3 amino acids: CASSPYRSYEQYF. The CDR3 DNA reads TGTGCCAGCAGCCCCTATCGGTCCTACGAGCAGTACTTC.

The rearrangement uses TRBV21-1 and TRBJ2-1. TRBV21-1 is a documented pseudogene. The CDR3 contains 14 residues. In nucleotides, the CDR3 is TGTGCCAGCAGCAAATGCCGCTGGATTAGGGAGCAGTTCTTC. Its translation: CASSKCRWIREQFF.

This clone was observed a single time. This chain connects TRBV11-2 to TRBJ2-2; D unclear. Germline V gene data show CDR1 as SGHAT and CDR2 as FQNNGV. Trimming took 3 bases from V and 5 from J, leaving 4 bases between them. This CDR3 spans 12 amino acids. CDR3 in amino acids: CASSLTTGELFF. The CDR3 nucleotides read TGTGCCAGCAGCTTGACTACCGGGGAGCTGTTTTTT. Using reference TRBV11-2 and TRBJ2-2 for the parts outside the CDR3, the full variable domain is EAGVAQSPRYKIIEKRQSVAFWCNPISGHATLYWYQQILGQGPKLLIQFQNNGVVDDSQLPKDRFSAERLKGVDSTLKIQPAKLEDSAVYLCASSLTTGELFFGEGSRLTVL.

V is TRBV2 and J is TRBJ2-1, with 9 bases fitting TRBD2. CDR1 and CDR2 (germline): SNHLY, FYNNEI. Losses at the gene ends were 8 bases for V and 8 bases for J; bases not matched to a gene: 10. CDR3 length: 14 residues. The CDR3 sequence: CASDIAGGIDEQFF. The CDR3 DNA sequence: TGTGCCAGCGACATCGCGGGGGGGATCGATGAGCAGTTCTTC.

The chain carries TRBV24-1 and TRBJ1-2; D uncertain. The V gene's germline CDR1 is KGHDR and CDR2 SFDVKD. V gave up 4 bases and J gave up 4 bases, with 9 bases separating them. This CDR3 contains 13 residues. This CDR3 reads CATSESLLYGYTF. The CDR3 region has the DNA TGTGCCACCAGTGAATCCTTACTCTATGGCTACACCTTC.

This chain uses TRBV5-1 with TRBJ2-2; D gene uncertain. The CDR3 consists of 13 residues. V was cut by 4 bases and J by 5 bases, with 9 bases left in between. The V gene's germline CDR1 is SGHRS and CDR2 YFSETQ. DNA for the CDR3: TGCGCCAGCAGCGCTAGTAGTACCGGGGAGCTGTTTTTT. Translating gives CASSASSTGELFF.

The chain is built from TRBV10-3 and TRBJ1-2; TRBD1 matches at 7 bases. The CDR3 covers 15 residues. CDR1 and CDR2 (germline): ENHRY, SYGVKD. V trimming: 4 bases; J trimming: 6 bases; junction bases outside the gene matches: 11. CDR3 DNA: TGTGCCATCAGTGGGGCCCTCCGGGACAGCGATGGCTACACCTTC. Translated: CAISGALRDSDGYTF.

For this clone: Other DNA sequences in this specimen translate into the identical CDR3. The J gene is TRBJ1-2, the V gene TRBV30, with 7 bases lining up with TRBD1. The CDR3 is made up of 13 amino acids. The germline V gene has CDR1 GTSNPN and CDR2 SVGIG (reference sequence). Trimming removed 2 bases from V and 4 bases from J; junction bases left unmatched: 4. The CDR3 DNA is TGTGCCTGGAGTAGGGACAGACCCTATGGCTACACCTTC. This translates into CAWSRDRPYGYTF.